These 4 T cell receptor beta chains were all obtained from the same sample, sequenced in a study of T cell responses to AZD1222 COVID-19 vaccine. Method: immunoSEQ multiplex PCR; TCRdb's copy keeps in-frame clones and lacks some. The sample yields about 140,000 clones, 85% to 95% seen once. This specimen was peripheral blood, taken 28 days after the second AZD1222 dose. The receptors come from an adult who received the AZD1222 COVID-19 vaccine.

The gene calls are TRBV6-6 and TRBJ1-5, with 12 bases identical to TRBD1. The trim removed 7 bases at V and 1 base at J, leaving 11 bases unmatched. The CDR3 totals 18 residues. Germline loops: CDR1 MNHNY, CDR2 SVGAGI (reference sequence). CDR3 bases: TGTGCCAGCATTCGGGGGACAGGGGGCGATCCAAGCAATCAGCCCCAGCATTTT. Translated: CASIRGTGGDPSNQPQHF.

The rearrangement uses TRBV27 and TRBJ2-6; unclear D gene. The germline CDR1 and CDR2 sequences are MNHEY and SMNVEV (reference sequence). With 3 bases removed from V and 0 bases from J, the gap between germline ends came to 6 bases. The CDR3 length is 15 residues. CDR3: CASSLSFSGANVLTF. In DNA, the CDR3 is TGTGCCAGCAGTTTGAGTTTCTCTGGGGCCAACGTCCTGACTTTC.

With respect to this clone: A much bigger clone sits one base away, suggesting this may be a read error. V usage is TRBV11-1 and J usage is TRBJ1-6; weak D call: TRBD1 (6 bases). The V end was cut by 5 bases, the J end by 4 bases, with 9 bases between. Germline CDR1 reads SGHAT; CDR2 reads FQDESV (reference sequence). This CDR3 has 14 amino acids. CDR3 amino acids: CASSLGQYNSPLHF. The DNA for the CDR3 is TGTGCCAGCAGCCTCGGACAGTATAATTCACCCCTCCACTTT.

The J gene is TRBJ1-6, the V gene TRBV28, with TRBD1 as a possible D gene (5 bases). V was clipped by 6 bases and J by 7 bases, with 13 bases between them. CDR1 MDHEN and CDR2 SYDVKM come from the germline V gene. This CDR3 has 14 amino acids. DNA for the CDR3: TGTGCCAGCAGACCGGACAAGGAAAATTCACCCCTCCACTTT. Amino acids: CASRPDKENSPLHF.